The rows below give T cell receptor beta chains drawn from one sample of a study of cytomegalovirus exposure and HLA in healthy donors. Sequencing used immunoSEQ multiplex PCR; TCRdb keeps in-frame clones, though not all of them. Across about 160,000 clones, the top ten clones capture approximately 2.3% of the sample. The sample taken for sequencing was PBMCs. These receptors were collected from a man aged 25-45 years in good health and CMV-seronegative. Both conserved end residues are part of each CDR3. A D gene is named only where the DNA matches it firmly.

D: TRBD1; V: TRBV7-9; CDR3: CASSQGTGPQETQYF
D: .; V: TRBV11-2; CDR3: CASSLLAGGGDEQYF
D: .; V: TRBV30; CDR3: CAWREGSYGYTF
D: TRBD2; V: TRBV5-4; CDR3: CASSLGDYLYEQYF
D: .; V: TRBV28; CDR3: CASSVLLEQYF
D: TRBD1; V: TRBV16; CDR3: CASSQPSTGILGVNEKLFF
D: .; V: TRBV28; CDR3: CASSERSQGQHF
D: .; V: TRBV28; CDR3: CASSLSGHDGYTF
D: TRBD2; V: TRBV7-3; CDR3: CASSLSREVAGELFF
D: .; V: TRBV5-1; CDR3: CASSLEGTGKSGRAGNEQFF
D: .; V: TRBV27; CDR3: CASSLVGANTEAFF
D: TRBD1; V: TRBV7-6; CDR3: CASTPGTGSYEQYF
D: .; V: TRBV23-1; CDR3: CASSRPRVNIQYF
D: .; V: TRBV7-2; CDR3: CASSLPPGMDTQYF
D: .; V: TRBV2; CDR3: CASSFSDAGSYTF
D: TRBD1; V: TRBV5-4; CDR3: CASRRTGTGNTEAFF
D: TRBD1; V: TRBV5-1; CDR3: CASSPADRGQRETQYF
D: .; V: TRBV25-1; CDR3: CASSNLSGQGVTGELFF
D: TRBD2; V: TRBV6-1; CDR3: CASTGRGWTDTQYF
D: TRBD2; V: TRBV5-6; CDR3: CASSAGLAGDSIFSYEQYF
D: TRBD1; V: TRBV19; CDR3: CASSIRDRGSTNEKLFF
D: .; V: TRBV27; CDR3: CASSLSGAAVYEQYF
D: .; V: TRBV5-1; CDR3: CASSLTAPYEQYF
D: TRBD1; V: TRBV19; CDR3: CASSIQQGWFYGYTF
D: .; V: TRBV10-3; CDR3: CAISESTNYGYTF
D: .; V: TRBV2; CDR3: CASSVVGASNQPQHF
D: TRBD2; V: TRBV28; CDR3: CASSVGLAGRYNEQFF
D: TRBD1; V: TRBV19; CDR3: CASSIMGQIEKLFF